This paragraph covers one T cell receptor (beta chain) sequence. This sample is drawn from a study of shared clonotypes between healthy human individuals. Donors were healthy HIV-negative adults without recently reported acute infections or vaccinations. This CDR3 is built from 15 residues. The V segment lost 3 bases and the J segment 1 base; nucleotides outside the gene matches: 4. Germline-derived CDR1 and CDR2 are MDHEN and SYDVKM. Researchers ran the assay at a deep level. TCRdb's copy holds only in-frame clones and misses some; the assay was immunoSEQ multiplex PCR. The repertoire has millions of clones, approximately 95% of them found once; the top ten carry about 0.39%.

The receptor comes from a young man in good health. Some clones in this sample may be carry-over from other donors' samples. Sequencing was done on a sample of naive CD4+ T cells from PBMCs. Subset specified: CD45RA+ positively selected. This chain joins TRBV28 and TRBJ1-1, with 8 bases aligning to TRBD1. Written as DNA, the CDR3 is TGTGCCAGCAGTTTGCAGGGGGCTACGAACACTGAAGCTTTCTTT. Its translation: CASSLQGATNTEAFF.